This entry lists 25 T cell receptor beta chains sequenced from one sample in a study of blood T cell repertoires in COVID-19. The method was immunoSEQ multiplex PCR; TCRdb's version includes in-frame clones alone and lacks a portion of them. This table holds about 300,000 clones, less than 85% found once. The sequenced sample consisted of peripheral blood. The origin of the receptors is a human donor with COVID-19, enrolled during active disease. The donor label of this sample is uncertain.

The table lists this clone with a count of one. V is TRBV18 and J is TRBJ2-7; no firm D call. The ends were cut back, 3 bases at V and 4 bases at J, with 13 bases in the middle. The CDR3 loop spans 14 amino acids. Germline CDR1 and CDR2: KGHSH and LQKENI. CDR3 sequence (DNA): TGTGCCAGCTCACCCTCACGGTCGGGTTACGAGCAGTACTTC. Residues: CASSPSRSGYEQYF. The complete variable domain, with remaining parts taken from reference TRBV18 and TRBJ2-7, reads NAGVMQNPRHLVRRRGQEARLRCSPMKGHSHVYWYRQLPEEGLKFMVYLQKENIIDESGMPKERFSAEFPKEGPSILRIQQVVRGDSAAYFCASSPSRSGYEQYFGPGTRLTVT.

The J gene is TRBJ2-7, the V gene TRBV19; 7 bases match TRBD1. Germline V lookup: CDR1 LNHDA, CDR2 SQIVND (reference sequence). The length of the CDR3 is 15 residues. V dropped 7 bases and J dropped 0; count of bases not matched to a gene: 9. CDR3 sequence reads: CASTPDRLSSYEQYF. CDR3 nucleotide sequence: TGTGCCAGTACCCCGGACAGGCTAAGCTCCTACGAGCAGTACTTC.

This rearrangement joins TRBV7-9 to TRBJ2-1; possible D gene TRBD2, 6 bases. Trimming shortened V by 4 bases and J by 10 bases, and 17 bases separated the two germline ends. Germline V lookup: CDR1 SEHNR, CDR2 FQNEAQ (reference sequence). The CDR3 consists of 14 residues. CDR3 DNA: TGTGCCAGCAGCTCCGGGACGGACTACGGGGAGCAGTTCTTC. The encoded protein is CASSSGTDYGEQFF.

The genes are TRBV20-1 and TRBJ2-7, with 8 bases matching TRBD1. This CDR3 comprises 13 residues. V lost 3 bases and J lost 3; bases outside the gene matches: 4. CDR1 and CDR2 (germline): DFQATT, SNEGSKA (reference sequence). CDR3 sequence (DNA): TGCAGTGCTAGTGCGGACAGGGACTACGAGCAGTACTTC. Translated, it gives CSASADRDYEQYF.

The genes are TRBV29-1 and TRBJ1-1, with D perhaps matching TRBD1 (5 bases). With 5 bases removed from V and 5 bases from J, the gap between germline ends came to 15 bases. The CDR3 spans 13 residues. Germline V gives CDR1 SQVTM, CDR2 ANQGSEA. CDR3 nucleotides: TGCAGCGTTCTTGTGGGGCAGGGAACTGAAGCTTTCTTT. Translating gives CSVLVGQGTEAFF.

This rearrangement joins TRBV15 to TRBJ2-1; tentative D call: TRBD2 (6 bases). CDR1 is LNHNV and CDR2 is YYDKDF in the germline V gene (reference sequence). The CDR3 has 11 amino acids. Trimming stripped 0 bases from V and 12 bases from J, with 6 bases between. This CDR3 is CATSRDGRQFF. CDR3 DNA: TGTGCCACCAGCAGAGACGGGAGGCAGTTCTTC.

The sample holds a few counts of this clone. This rearrangement joins TRBV4-3 to TRBJ2-1; D call uncertain. The CDR3 spans 15 residues. Germline V lookup: CDR1 LGHNA, CDR2 YSLEER. Trimming pared 6 bases from V and 3 bases from J, leaving 15 bases between. Written as DNA, the CDR3 is TGCGCCAGCAGGGTCACCGACGAGGTCTACAATGAGCAGTTCTTC. Translating it yields CASRVTDEVYNEQFF.

This chain links TRBV19 with TRBJ2-7; 11 bases fit TRBD2. Unmatched junction bases numbered 6, after V lost 4 bases and J lost 4 bases. The germline gives CDR1 LNHDA, CDR2 SQIVND (reference sequence). The CDR3 length is 15 residues. The CDR3 DNA is TGTGCCAGTAGTACTCTAGCGGGAGGTTCGTACGAGCAGTACTTC. It specifies CASSTLAGGSYEQYF.

This chain joins TRBV6-5 and TRBJ2-7, with 10 bases identical to TRBD1. This CDR3 comprises 14 residues. The V gene end was trimmed by 5 bases and the J gene end by 2 bases; junction bases not matched to a gene: 3. Germline loops: CDR1 MNHEY, CDR2 SVGAGI. CDR3 in amino acids: CASSLDRGAYEQYF. Here the CDR3 DNA reads TGTGCCAGCAGTCTGGACAGGGGGGCCTACGAGCAGTACTTC.

This clone is a singleton in its sample. The V call is TRBV19, the J call TRBJ2-7, with D unclear. The V and J ends lost 5 bases and 1 base respectively, with 12 bases between them. CDR1 and CDR2 (germline): LNHDA, SQIVND (reference sequence). CDR3 size: 14 residues. As DNA, the CDR3 is TGTGCCAGTAGTGAGGAGAGTCTTTCCTACGAGCAGTACTTC. Amino acid sequence: CASSEESLSYEQYF.

The V and J genes are TRBV28 and TRBJ2-7; 7 nucleotides agree with TRBD1. The V segment lost 7 bases and the J segment 2 bases; nucleotides outside the gene matches: 5. Per germline, CDR1 MDHEN and CDR2 SYDVKM. This CDR3 comprises 13 residues. The chain's CDR3 is CASKGTAAYEQYF. DNA for the CDR3: TGTGCCAGCAAAGGGACAGCGGCCTACGAGCAGTACTTC.

V gene TRBV7-8 combines with J gene TRBJ2-3; the D gene is possibly TRBD1 (6 bases). The V end was cut by 8 bases, the J end by 2 bases, with 14 bases between. CDR1 is SGHVS and CDR2 is FQNEAQ in the germline V gene. The CDR3 is 14 amino acids. The CDR3 is CASQTRDITDTQYF. The CDR3 DNA reads as TGTGCCAGCCAGACCCGGGACATCACAGATACGCAGTATTTT.

The chain carries TRBV12-5 and TRBJ2-7, with D tentatively TRBD2 (6 bases). The CDR3 is made up of 15 amino acids. The germline V gene has CDR1 LGHNT and CDR2 FRNRAP. Trimming removed 3 bases from V and 0 bases from J, with 12 bases in between. CDR3 amino acids: CASGFLGLISYEQYF. Here the CDR3 DNA reads TGTGCTAGTGGTTTTTTGGGACTGATCTCCTACGAGCAGTACTTC.

This chain connects TRBV30 to TRBJ1-2, with D uncertain. This CDR3 spans 15 amino acids. The germline V gene encodes CDR1 GTSNPN and CDR2 SVGIG (reference sequence). With 0 bases removed from V and 0 bases from J, the gap between germline ends came to 11 bases. The CDR3 DNA follows: TGTGCCTGGAGTGTAAATCGGAGAGCTAACTATGGCTACACCTTC. Amino acids: CAWSVNRRANYGYTF.

This rearrangement joins TRBV5-6 to TRBJ2-5; maybe TRBD2 (6 bases). This CDR3 has 16 residues. Trimming took 0 bases from V and 0 from J, leaving 12 bases between them. The germline gives CDR1 SGHDT, CDR2 YYEEEE. The CDR3 is CASSLAGLSYQETQYF. CDR3 DNA: TGTGCCAGCAGCTTGGCGGGACTCTCGTACCAAGAGACCCAGTACTTC.

V is TRBV4-3 and J is TRBJ2-7; D unclear. V lost 4 bases, J lost 0 bases, and 10 bases lay in between. The CDR3 is made up of 14 amino acids. Looked up from germline, CDR1 is LGHNA and CDR2 is YSLEER. The CDR3 loop is CASSPLRTSYEQYF. The CDR3 DNA reads as TGCGCCAGCAGCCCCCTGCGTACCTCCTACGAGCAGTACTTC.

The chain recombines TRBV2 with TRBJ2-1, with 11 bases matching TRBD2. V trimming: 4 bases; J trimming: 3 bases; junction bases outside the gene matches: 2. Germline assignment: CDR1 SNHLY and CDR2 FYNNEI. This CDR3 has 15 amino acids. CDR3 sequence: CASSVGTSGYNEQFF. The CDR3 bases are TGTGCCAGCAGTGTGGGGACTAGCGGCTACAATGAGCAGTTCTTC.

This clone was detected once. The chain is built from TRBV19 and TRBJ2-5, with TRBD1 matching 8 bases. Germline-derived CDR1 and CDR2 are LNHDA and SQIVND (reference sequence). The V gene end was trimmed by 7 bases and the J gene end by 7 bases; junction bases not matched to a gene: 8. The CDR3 covers 13 residues. Written as DNA, the CDR3 is TGTGCCAGTAACGGACAGGGCAAGGGGACCCAGTACTTC. Translation: CASNGQGKGTQYF.

This clone has only one observation. CDR3 amino acids: CASSRGAEAFF. CDR3 DNA sequence: TGTGCCAGCAGCCGGGGGGCTGAAGCTTTCTTT. J is TRBJ1-1 and V is TRBV28; a possible D gene is TRBD1 (5 bases). Trimming took off 6 bases at V and 6 bases at J, with 8 bases between the two ends. Germline CDR1 reads MDHEN; CDR2 reads SYDVKM. This CDR3 has 11 residues.

The CDR3 bases are TGTGCCAGCAGCCTCTCTAGCGGTTACAATGAGCAGTTCTTC. Residues: CASSLSSGYNEQFF. This chain uses TRBV6-5 with TRBJ2-1; 7 bases align to TRBD2. Germline-derived CDR1 and CDR2 are MNHEY and SVGAGI. Unmatched junction bases numbered 6, after V lost 6 bases and J lost 4 bases. This CDR3 is built from 14 residues.

The rearrangement links TRBV7-3 to TRBJ2-7; 10 bases line up with TRBD1. This CDR3 region has 14 residues. Germline V gene lookup returns CDR1 SGHTA and CDR2 FQGTGA. The J segment lost 4 bases and the V segment lost 5 bases, leaving 5 bases of the junction unmatched. The CDR3 bases are TGTGCCAGCAGCCCCGGGACAGGGGTTTACGAGCAGTACTTC. Translated: CASSPGTGVYEQYF.

V gene TRBV4-3 combines with J gene TRBJ1-4; the match to TRBD1 covers 10 bases. V was clipped by 3 bases and J by 8 bases; unmatched bases: 3. Germline values: CDR1 LGHNA, CDR2 YSLEER. This CDR3 has 14 residues. CDR3 in amino acids: CASSQDRGSEKLFF. The DNA for the CDR3 is TGCGCCAGCAGCCAGGACAGGGGGAGCGAAAAACTGTTTTTT.

This chain links TRBV5-1 with TRBJ2-5; TRBD1 matches 7 bases. The junction had 5 bases not matched to a gene; V was cut back by 3 bases and J by 0 bases. The germline gives CDR1 SGHRS, CDR2 YFSETQ. This CDR3 is built from 15 residues. The CDR3 nucleotides read TGCGCCAGCAGCTCTTCTGGGACAGACCAAGAGACCCAGTACTTC. This codes for CASSSSGTDQETQYF.

The chain uses TRBV11-1 and TRBJ1-3, with 7 bases lining up with TRBD1. Germline V lookup: CDR1 SGHAT, CDR2 FQDESV (reference sequence). The CDR3 runs to 15 residues. Unmatched junction bases numbered 6, after V lost 4 bases and J lost 3 bases. This CDR3 is CASSSDRLNGNTIYF. The CDR3 DNA sequence: TGTGCCAGCAGCTCGGACAGGCTGAATGGAAACACCATATATTTT.

The chain employs TRBV2 and TRBJ2-2; perhaps TRBD2 as D (5 bases). Germline V gene lookup returns CDR1 SNHLY and CDR2 FYNNEI. The CDR3 covers 15 residues. The germline V and J ends were trimmed by 11 bases and 4 bases, with 20 bases remaining between them. The CDR3 sequence is CASATARAGTGELFF. For the CDR3, the DNA is TGTGCCTCAGCCACAGCAAGGGCGGGCACCGGGGAGCTGTTTTTT.